This entry lists 7 T cell receptor beta chains sequenced from one sample in a study of graft-versus-host responses after intestinal transplantation. The method was immunoSEQ multiplex PCR; TCRdb's version includes in-frame clones alone and lacks a portion of them. The table includes approximately 97,000 clones, 85% to 95% detected once. Their target antigens are unknown. The source material was unstimulated CD8+ T cells sorted from spleen or lymph node cells, sampled before transplant. The receptors shown here come from a human donor who was the organ donor for an intestinal transplant.

The chain uses TRBV7-9 and TRBJ2-1; possibly TRBD2 for D (6 bases). Germline V lookup: CDR1 SEHNR, CDR2 FQNEAQ (reference sequence). Trimming took 5 bases from V and 10 from J, leaving 24 bases between them. CDR3 size: 16 residues. The CDR3 region is CASSKPMGTAEGEQFF. CDR3 bases: TGTGCCAGCAGCAAACCCATGGGGACTGCAGAAGGGGAGCAGTTCTTC.

V and J are TRBV5-1 and TRBJ1-4, with TRBD1 as a possible D gene (6 bases). V lost 4 bases, J lost 5 bases, and 6 bases lay in between. Germline assignment: CDR1 SGHRS and CDR2 YFSETQ. The CDR3 contains 12 residues. CDR3 residues: CASSQGNEKLFF. The CDR3 DNA reads TGCGCCAGCAGCCAGGGGAATGAAAAACTGTTTTTT.

V is TRBV15 and J is TRBJ2-7; the D gene is possibly TRBD2 (5 bases). V gave up 0 bases and J gave up 1 base, with 7 bases separating them. The CDR3 contains 14 residues. The germline CDR1 and CDR2 sequences are LNHNV and YYDKDF (reference sequence). The CDR3 here is CATSRDRTSYEQYF. CDR3 DNA: TGTGCCACCAGCAGAGATAGGACTTCCTACGAGCAGTACTTC.

The V call is TRBV29-1, the J call TRBJ2-7; a possible D gene is TRBD1 (6 bases). V dropped 0 bases and J dropped 3 bases, with 15 bases sitting between them. The CDR3 consists of 15 residues. Germline V gene sequence: CDR1 SQVTM, CDR2 ANQGSEA. The DNA of the CDR3 is TGCAGCGTTGAAGAACACAGGGAGCCCTTCTACGAGCAGTACTTC. Residues: CSVEEHREPFYEQYF.

V and J are TRBV27 and TRBJ2-7, with D perhaps TRBD1 (6 bases). Germline CDR1 is MNHEY and CDR2 is SMNVEV (reference sequence). V lost 2 bases, J lost 0 bases, and 8 bases lay in between. The CDR3 runs 14 residues. CDR3 loop: CASSLGQFSYEQYF. DNA of the CDR3: TGTGCCAGCAGTTTAGGACAGTTCTCCTACGAGCAGTACTTC.

Notes on this clone: The sample holds other DNA sequences that translate to the same CDR3. The rearrangement uses TRBV28 and TRBJ2-7, with TRBD2 matching over 11 bases. There are 15 residues in the CDR3. V gave up 7 bases and J gave up 0 bases; unmatched junction bases: 5. CDR1 and CDR2 from the germline V gene are MDHEN and SYDVKM. The CDR3 region is CASTPGLAASYEQYF. CDR3 DNA sequence: TGTGCCAGCACCCCGGGACTAGCGGCCTCCTACGAGCAGTACTTC.

The V call is TRBV29-1, the J call TRBJ2-7, with 10 bases identical to TRBD2. V dropped 0 bases and J dropped 5; count of bases not matched to a gene: 7. This CDR3 is 15 amino acids long. Looked up from germline, CDR1 is SQVTM and CDR2 is ANQGSEA. CDR3 in DNA: TGCAGCGTTGAAGATCTAGCGGGAGTATACCACGAGCAGTACTTC. Protein product: CSVEDLAGVYHEQYF.